These 8 T cell receptor beta chains originate from one sample sequenced in a study of cytomegalovirus exposure and HLA in healthy donors. The protocol was immunoSEQ multiplex PCR, while the TCRdb copy is restricted to in-frame clones and leaves out a portion. The data hold approximately 110,000 clones, with around 94% observed a single time. Source material: PBMCs. These receptor sequences come from a woman younger than 35 in good health and CMV-seronegative.

This chain connects TRBV5-1 to TRBJ1-1; tentative D call: TRBD1 (5 bases). CDR3 length: 14 amino acids. V was shortened by 1 base and J by 3 bases, with 10 bases between the two germline ends. CDR1 is SGHRS, CDR2 YFSETQ, per germline. CDR3 in DNA: TGCGCCAGCAGCTTGTTGGGGGGGGACACTGAAGCTTTCTTT. Amino acids: CASSLLGGDTEAFF.

The chain joins TRBV7-9 to TRBJ1-1; weak D call: TRBD1 (6 bases). The germline gives CDR1 SEHNR, CDR2 FQNEAQ (reference sequence). The germline V and J ends were trimmed by 4 bases and 8 bases, with 14 bases remaining between them. This CDR3 contains 13 residues. CDR3 bases: TGTGCCAGCAGCTCCGGGCAGGGGCTGGAAGCTTTCTTT. Its protein is CASSSGQGLEAFF.

The chain carries TRBV13 and TRBJ1-6; maybe TRBD1 (6 bases). The CDR3 is made up of 16 amino acids. Germline V gives CDR1 PRHDT, CDR2 FYEKMQ (reference sequence). Deletions cut 5 bases from V and 6 bases from J, with 17 bases between. DNA of the CDR3: TGTGCCAGCAGCGCACAAGTTGAGGACAGTAATTCACCCCTCCACTTT. Amino acid sequence: CASSAQVEDSNSPLHF.

The gene calls are TRBV5-1 and TRBJ2-1; 8 bases are a match to TRBD2. Unmatched junction bases numbered 8, after V lost 2 bases and J lost 7 bases. Germline CDR1 is SGHRS and CDR2 is YFSETQ. The CDR3 extends over 15 amino acids. CDR3 protein: CASSLDGGAVNEQFF. CDR3 sequence (DNA): TGCGCCAGCAGCTTAGACGGGGGGGCTGTAAATGAGCAGTTCTTC.

The chain joins TRBV5-1 to TRBJ1-1, with a weak D call TRBD1 (6 bases). V was shortened by 5 bases and J by 8 bases, with 16 bases between the two germline ends. The CDR3 runs to 13 residues. CDR1 and CDR2 from the germline V gene are SGHRS and YFSETQ. The CDR3 bases are TGCGCCAGCAGATACGGGCCCGGGACAGAAGCTTTCTTT. Residues: CASRYGPGTEAFF.

The rearrangement uses TRBV6-5 and TRBJ1-2; perhaps TRBD1 as D (5 bases). Germline V gene data show CDR1 as MNHEY and CDR2 as SVGAGI. Trimming shortened V by 2 bases and J by 4 bases, and 11 bases separated the two germline ends. The CDR3 extends over 14 amino acids. CDR3 nucleotide sequence: TGTGCCAGCAGTTACGTACAGGACCCCTATGGCTACACCTTC. The encoded protein is CASSYVQDPYGYTF.

The chain carries TRBV28 and TRBJ1-5, with unresolved D. The germline V and J ends were trimmed by 3 bases and 3 bases, with 15 bases remaining between them. The CDR3 extends over 16 amino acids. CDR1 is MDHEN and CDR2 is SYDVKM in the germline V gene. The CDR3 nucleotides are TGTGCCAGCAGTTTTGTGGCGGAAGCTCTCAATCAGCCCCAGCATTTT. Encoded protein: CASSFVAEALNQPQHF. The variable domain in full, with the rest retrieved from reference TRBV28 and TRBJ1-5, is DVKVTQSSRYLVKRTGEKVFLECVQDMDHENMFWYRQDPGLGLRLIYFSYDVKMKEKGDIPEGYSVSREKKERFSLILESASTNQTSMYLCASSFVAEALNQPQHFGDGTRLSIL.

This sequence joins TRBV5-3 and TRBJ2-7; tentative D call: TRBD1 (5 bases). TRBV5-3 is noted as an ORF with a role that remains uncertain. The CDR3 consists of 14 residues. Trimming left V 2 bases short and J 3 bases short, with 12 bases between. The CDR3 DNA is TGTGCCAGAAGCTTTCGACAGTACCACTACGAGCAGTACTTC. This codes for CARSFRQYHYEQYF.